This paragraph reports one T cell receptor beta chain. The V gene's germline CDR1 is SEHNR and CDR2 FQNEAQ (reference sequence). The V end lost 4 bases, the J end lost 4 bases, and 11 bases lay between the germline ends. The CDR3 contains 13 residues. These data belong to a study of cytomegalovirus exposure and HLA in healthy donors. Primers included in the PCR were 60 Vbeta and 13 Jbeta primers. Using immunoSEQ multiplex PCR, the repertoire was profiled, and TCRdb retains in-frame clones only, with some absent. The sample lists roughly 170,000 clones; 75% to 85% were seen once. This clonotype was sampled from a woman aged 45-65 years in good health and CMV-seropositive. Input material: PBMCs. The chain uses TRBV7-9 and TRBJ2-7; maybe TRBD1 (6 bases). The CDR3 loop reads CASSSYQGYEQYF. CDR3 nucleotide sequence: TGTGCCAGCAGCTCCTATCAGGGGTACGAGCAGTACTTC.